The 32 T cell receptor beta chains below were found in one sample sequenced in a study of beta chain features in type 1 diabetes. What was sequenced were expressed TCRB transcripts, since all of the isolated RNA had been reverse transcribed. The data were produced by immunoSEQ multiplex PCR, yet TCRdb's version contains in-frame clones alone and is incomplete. The sample shows approximately 300,000 clones, around 10% of them seen only once. The sequencing sample was made of naive CD4+ T cells from blood. Receptors originate from a woman aged 30 to 39 in good health.

The chain uses TRBV7-9 and TRBJ2-7, with a possible D match to TRBD2 (5 bases). The CDR3 extends over 13 amino acids. Deletions cut 0 bases from V and 5 bases from J, with 8 bases between. CDR1 is SEHNR and CDR2 is FQNEAQ in the germline V gene (reference sequence). CDR3 region: CASSLAGVNEQYF. CDR3 nucleotide sequence: TGTGCCAGCAGCTTAGCCGGGGTCAACGAGCAGTACTTC.

This clone occurred a few times. The rearrangement links TRBV5-1 to TRBJ2-1, with D tentatively TRBD2 (5 bases). Trimming removed 0 bases from V and 5 bases from J, with 15 bases in between. Germline values: CDR1 SGHRS, CDR2 YFSETQ. CDR3 length equals 16 residues. The CDR3 DNA is TGCGCCAGCAGCTTGGACGGCCCTGCCGGGAACAATGAGCAGTTCTTC. It codes for CASSLDGPAGNNEQFF.

The gene calls are TRBV13 and TRBJ1-1, with TRBD1 as a possible D gene (6 bases). Per germline, CDR1 PRHDT and CDR2 FYEKMQ (reference sequence). The CDR3 spans 14 residues. The V end lost 7 bases, the J end lost 1 base, and 13 bases lay between the germline ends. The CDR3 spells CASNRGGRNTEAFF. CDR3 coding DNA: TGTGCCAGCAACCGAGGGGGTAGGAACACTGAAGCTTTCTTT.

The V gene is TRBV27, the J gene TRBJ2-7; 9 bases are shared with TRBD2. Trimming cost V 3 bases and J 2 bases; bases outside gene matches: 5. The CDR3 is 15 residues long. The germline V gene encodes CDR1 MNHEY and CDR2 SMNVEV (reference sequence). CDR3 sequence reads: CASSLRGGGAYEQYF. The CDR3 DNA sequence: TGTGCCAGCAGTTTGCGAGGCGGGGGGGCCTACGAGCAGTACTTC.

The V gene is TRBV2, the J gene TRBJ1-1, with unresolved D. Germline CDR1 reads SNHLY; CDR2 reads FYNNEI. V lost 2 bases and J lost 4, with 11 bases in between. This CDR3 is built from 14 residues. CDR3 region: CASSELEGGTEAFF. The CDR3 nucleotides are TGTGCCAGCAGTGAATTGGAGGGAGGCACTGAAGCTTTCTTT.

The chain recombines TRBV6-5 with TRBJ2-1, with 9 bases lining up with TRBD1. The CDR3 spans 14 residues. Germline-derived CDR1 and CDR2 are MNHEY and SVGAGI. J gave up 10 bases and V 6 bases, and 10 bases lay outside the gene matches. CDR3 amino acids: CASRSGTGTHEQFF. In nucleotides, the CDR3 is TGTGCCAGCAGATCCGGGACAGGGACCCACGAGCAGTTCTTC.

The CDR3 bases are TGTGCCAGCAGCCTCGACACGGTGGATGGCTACACCTTC. Residues: CASSLDTVDGYTF. The V and J genes are TRBV6-5 and TRBJ1-2; D remains ambiguous. This CDR3 contains 13 residues. V was trimmed by 6 bases and J by 6 bases, leaving 14 bases between them. Germline lookup yields CDR1 MNHEY and CDR2 SVGAGI.

V and J are TRBV18 and TRBJ1-1; D gene ambiguous. The CDR3 totals 14 residues. From germline, CDR1 is KGHSH and CDR2 LQKENI. Trimming left V 3 bases short and J 0 bases short, with 8 bases between. The DNA for the CDR3 is TGTGCCAGCTCACCGGGCATCATGAACACTGAAGCTTTCTTT. Amino acid sequence: CASSPGIMNTEAFF.

This clone was counted only a few times. The gene calls are TRBV11-2 and TRBJ2-1, with 10 bases identical to TRBD2. V lost 5 bases to trimming and J lost 6 bases; unmatched junction nucleotides: 7. Germline CDR1 and CDR2: SGHAT and FQNNGV. This CDR3 region has 15 residues. The DNA of the CDR3 is TGTGCCAGCAGCCTCGGAGCGGGAGGGTTCAATGAGCAGTTCTTC. Translating it yields CASSLGAGGFNEQFF.

This clone has just a few counts. V is TRBV7-8 and J is TRBJ2-5, with 10 positions matching TRBD1. CDR1 and CDR2 (germline): SGHVS, FQNEAQ. V shed 4 bases and J 1 base; nucleotides not matched to a gene: 3. The CDR3 totals 15 residues. For the CDR3, the DNA is TGTGCCAGCAGCTGGACAGGGGGATTCCAAGAGACCCAGTACTTC. It specifies CASSWTGGFQETQYF.

There are a few counts of this clone. The chain joins TRBV9 to TRBJ2-5, with 10 bases identical to TRBD1. The CDR3 totals 18 residues. The V and J ends lost 0 bases and 5 bases, in that order; junction bases with no gene match: 13. Per the germline V gene, CDR1 is SGDLS and CDR2 is YYNGEE. CDR3 region: CASSVGVVGTGAEETQYF. Here the CDR3 DNA reads TGTGCCAGCAGCGTAGGAGTGGTGGGGACAGGGGCGGAGGAGACCCAGTACTTC.

This chain links TRBV4-3 with TRBJ1-4; D gene ambiguous. The CDR3 runs 16 residues. Trimming took off 0 bases at V and 0 bases at J, with 8 bases between the two ends. The V gene's germline CDR1 is LGHNA and CDR2 YSLEER. The CDR3 reads CASSQDLLATNEKLFF. CDR3 in DNA: TGCGCCAGCAGCCAAGATCTCCTTGCAACTAATGAAAAACTGTTTTTT.

In this sample, this clone turned up a few times. In DNA, the CDR3 is TGTGCCAGCAGCCCCCGGCAGGGGGCGCCTCGGGGGCAGTTCTTC. Residues: CASSPRQGAPRGQFF. The chain links TRBV7-9 to TRBJ2-1, with 8 bases that match TRBD1. Germline loops: CDR1 SEHNR, CDR2 FQNEAQ (reference sequence). V shed 5 bases, J shed 12 bases, and the junction held 15 bases outside the gene matches. The CDR3 is made up of 15 amino acids.

This clone has more than one count but fewer than ten. The V call is TRBV6-6, the J call TRBJ1-1; a weak D match, TRBD1 (5 bases). The germline gives CDR1 MNHNY, CDR2 SVGAGI (reference sequence). V was pared by 8 bases and J by 3 bases, with 13 bases between. This CDR3 spans 13 amino acids. CDR3 residues: CASERGWDTEAFF. The CDR3 DNA reads as TGTGCCAGCGAACGGGGGTGGGACACTGAAGCTTTCTTT.

The J gene is TRBJ2-1, the V gene TRBV5-1; TRBD2 matches at 12 bases. The CDR3 is 13 residues long. CDR1 is SGHRS and CDR2 is YFSETQ in the germline V gene. With 3 bases clipped from V and 8 bases from J, the junction kept 0 bases outside the gene matches. CDR3 nucleotide sequence: TGCGCCAGCAGCTCTAGCGGGAGGGATGAGCAGTTCTTC. It encodes CASSSSGRDEQFF.

This clone was seen a handful of times. This sequence joins TRBV7-9 and TRBJ2-1; D is undetermined. The ends were cut back, 1 base at V and 8 bases at J, with 9 bases in the middle. This CDR3 spans 13 amino acids. Germline CDR1 is SEHNR and CDR2 is FQNEAQ (reference sequence). The CDR3 loop reads CASSLGPADEQFF. CDR3 DNA sequence: TGTGCCAGCAGCTTAGGACCCGCGGATGAGCAGTTCTTC.

This clone has a handful of counts. The CDR3 spells CASKLAGGNSEQFF. In nucleotides, the CDR3 is TGTGCCAGCAAGTTGGCTGGCGGGAATAGTGAGCAGTTCTTC. This chain connects TRBV27 to TRBJ2-1; weak D call: TRBD2 (6 bases). The ends were cut back, 7 bases at V and 9 bases at J, with 19 bases in the middle. This CDR3 contains 14 residues. From germline, CDR1 is MNHEY and CDR2 SMNVEV (reference sequence).

This sequence joins TRBV7-9 and TRBJ1-3, with no clear D. From germline, CDR1 is SEHNR and CDR2 FQNEAQ (reference sequence). V gave up 5 bases and J gave up 4 bases, with 12 bases separating them. The CDR3 totals 14 residues. The CDR3, as DNA: TGTGCCAGCAGCCCGCCGGGAATCGGAAACACCATATATTTT. Amino acid sequence: CASSPPGIGNTIYF.

The chain links TRBV7-9 to TRBJ2-4; 7 nucleotides agree with TRBD1. Trimming cost V 5 bases and J 0 bases; bases outside gene matches: 7. CDR1 is SEHNR and CDR2 is FQNEAQ in the germline V gene (reference sequence). This CDR3 region has 16 residues. This chain's CDR3 is CASSTDRLLAKNIQYF. DNA for the CDR3: TGTGCCAGCAGCACGGACAGGCTGCTAGCCAAAAACATTCAGTACTTC.

This clone was counted only a few times. The chain joins TRBV10-3 to TRBJ2-3; 8 bases are a match to TRBD1. Germline lookup yields CDR1 ENHRY and CDR2 SYGVKD. Germline trimming cut 6 bases from V and 3 bases from J; bases unmatched to any gene: 8. The CDR3 consists of 15 residues. CDR3 sequence: CAIRGDRRVTDTQYF. The CDR3 nucleotides read TGTGCCATCAGAGGGGACAGGAGGGTAACAGATACGCAGTATTTT.

This clone appeared a few times. As DNA, the CDR3 is TGTGCCTGGAGTGTACTAGGGTCGACTAGCCCGTTCAATGAGCAGTTCTTC. Amino acid sequence: CAWSVLGSTSPFNEQFF. V usage is TRBV30 and J usage is TRBJ2-1; 7 bases map to TRBD2. Germline CDR1 reads GTSNPN; CDR2 reads SVGIG (reference sequence). The CDR3 consists of 17 residues. Trimming removed 0 bases from V and 6 bases from J; junction bases left unmatched: 14.

This chain uses TRBV28 with TRBJ1-1, with TRBD1 matching 9 bases. Germline CDR1 reads MDHEN; CDR2 reads SYDVKM. There are 14 residues in the CDR3. With 11 bases clipped from V and 10 bases from J, the junction kept 17 bases outside the gene matches. This chain's CDR3 is CAGKPGQGGFSAFF. CDR3 nucleotides: TGTGCCGGGAAACCGGGACAGGGAGGGTTTTCAGCTTTCTTT.

This clone has a handful of counts. The genes are TRBV7-2 and TRBJ1-5, with D unclear. V dropped 1 base and J dropped 0 bases, with 7 bases sitting between them. The V gene's germline CDR1 is SGHTA and CDR2 FQGNSA. This CDR3 comprises 15 residues. CDR3 region: CASSLEGDSNQPQHF. Here the CDR3 DNA reads TGTGCCAGCAGCTTAGAAGGAGATAGCAATCAGCCCCAGCATTTT.

V and J are TRBV7-9 and TRBJ1-2; 7 bases are a match to TRBD1. Germline CDR1 is SEHNR and CDR2 is FQNEAQ (reference sequence). This CDR3 has 14 amino acids. The V segment lost 6 bases and the J segment 3 bases; nucleotides outside the gene matches: 7. CDR3 loop: CASSYRGFDYGYTF. In DNA form, the CDR3 reads TGTGCCAGCAGTTACAGGGGCTTCGACTATGGCTACACCTTC.

V usage is TRBV27 and J usage is TRBJ1-1; D is undetermined. The CDR3 is 13 amino acids. Germline lookup yields CDR1 MNHEY and CDR2 SMNVEV (reference sequence). V lost 0 bases and J lost 5, with 7 bases in between. In DNA form, the CDR3 reads TGTGCCAGCAGTTTATCCTACCCTACTGAAGCTTTCTTT. Translated, it gives CASSLSYPTEAFF.

The J gene is TRBJ2-7, the V gene TRBV6-1; 8 bases line up with TRBD1. CDR3 length: 18 amino acids. Per the germline V gene, CDR1 is MNHNS and CDR2 is SASEGT. The J segment lost 7 bases and the V segment lost 4 bases, leaving 21 bases of the junction unmatched. Written as DNA, the CDR3 is TGTGCCAGCAGTGGGGGGACAGGAAGTTCGGGGGCTTTAGGGGAGCAGTACTTC. It yields the protein CASSGGTGSSGALGEQYF.

Worth noting for this clone: This CDR3 is also generated by other DNA sequences in the sample. The chain joins TRBV18 to TRBJ1-2; perhaps TRBD1 as D (6 bases). The CDR3 sequence is 13 residues long. Germline V lookup: CDR1 KGHSH, CDR2 LQKENI. Trimming cost V 2 bases and J 2 bases, with 6 bases left between them. The CDR3 bases are TGTGCCAGCTCACCAGACAGGAACTATGGCTACACCTTC. It yields the protein CASSPDRNYGYTF.

The J gene is TRBJ2-1, the V gene TRBV19; 11 bases map to TRBD2. This CDR3 is built from 14 residues. V gave up 4 bases and J gave up 6 bases; unmatched junction bases: 2. The germline V gene encodes CDR1 LNHDA and CDR2 SQIVND (reference sequence). CDR3 bases: TGTGCCAGTAGTAGGGGGACTAGCGGCAATGAGCAGTTCTTC. This encodes CASSRGTSGNEQFF.

The sample holds many counts of this clone. The V call is TRBV30, the J call TRBJ2-1, with D maybe TRBD1 (5 bases). The CDR3 runs 14 residues. Germline V gene lookup returns CDR1 GTSNPN and CDR2 SVGIG (reference sequence). Trimming stripped 0 bases from V and 6 bases from J, with 12 bases between. CDR3 loop: CAWSVTTESNEQFF. The CDR3 DNA reads as TGTGCCTGGAGTGTAACGACAGAGTCCAATGAGCAGTTCTTC.

The chain has TRBV7-9 and TRBJ2-3; TRBD1 aligns across 11 bases. Germline CDR1 reads SEHNR; CDR2 reads FQNEAQ (reference sequence). The CDR3 contains 16 residues. Trimming took 3 bases from V and 6 from J; bases not matched to a gene: 8. The CDR3 reads CASSLGQGVTLDTQYF. In DNA, the CDR3 is TGTGCCAGCAGCTTGGGACAGGGGGTGACCCTGGATACGCAGTATTTT. Based on the CDR3 plus reference TRBV7-9 and TRBJ2-3, the full variable domain is DTGVSQNPRHKITKRGQNVTFRCDPISEHNRLYWYRQTLGQGPEFLTYFQNEAQLEKSRLLSDRFSAERPKGSFSTLEIQRTEQGDSAMYLCASSLGQGVTLDTQYFGPGTRLTVL.

This clone occurred a few times. This chain uses TRBV27 with TRBJ1-1; the D gene is possibly TRBD1 (6 bases). Per germline, CDR1 MNHEY and CDR2 SMNVEV (reference sequence). The V and J ends lost 2 bases and 1 base respectively, with 8 bases between them. CDR3 length equals 14 residues. The CDR3 is CASSLQGTNTEAFF. In DNA, the CDR3 is TGTGCCAGCAGTTTACAGGGGACGAACACTGAAGCTTTCTTT.

The V call is TRBV7-2, the J call TRBJ2-1; TRBD2 aligns across 8 bases. J was trimmed by 4 bases and V by 5 bases; bases with no gene match: 10. Germline V gives CDR1 SGHTA, CDR2 FQGNSA. The CDR3 has 16 residues. The CDR3 sequence: CASSRRVASGYNEQFF. DNA for the CDR3: TGTGCCAGCAGCAGAAGGGTGGCTAGCGGGTACAATGAGCAGTTCTTC.